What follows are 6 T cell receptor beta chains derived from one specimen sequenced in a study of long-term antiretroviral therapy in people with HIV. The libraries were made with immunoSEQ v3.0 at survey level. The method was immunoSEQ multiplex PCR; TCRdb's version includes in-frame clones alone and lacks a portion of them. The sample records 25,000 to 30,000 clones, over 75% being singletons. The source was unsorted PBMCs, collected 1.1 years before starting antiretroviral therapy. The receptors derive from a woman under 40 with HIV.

The CDR3 spells CASSLEGTGSSHEQFF. The CDR3 DNA sequence: TGTGCCAGCAGCTTAGAGGGGACAGGGTCGTCACATGAGCAGTTCTTC. The chain combines TRBV11-3 with TRBJ2-1; 9 nucleotides line up with TRBD1. V was pared by 0 bases and J by 8 bases, with 8 bases of the junction left unmatched. CDR1 is SGHNT, CDR2 YENEEA, per germline. CDR3 size: 16 residues.

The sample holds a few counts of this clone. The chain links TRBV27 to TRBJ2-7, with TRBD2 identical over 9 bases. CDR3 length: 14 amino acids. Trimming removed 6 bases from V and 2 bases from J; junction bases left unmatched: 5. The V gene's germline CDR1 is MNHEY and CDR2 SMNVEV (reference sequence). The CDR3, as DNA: TGTGCCAGCAGATTAGCGGGGGCAACCTACGAGCAGTACTTC. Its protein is CASRLAGATYEQYF.

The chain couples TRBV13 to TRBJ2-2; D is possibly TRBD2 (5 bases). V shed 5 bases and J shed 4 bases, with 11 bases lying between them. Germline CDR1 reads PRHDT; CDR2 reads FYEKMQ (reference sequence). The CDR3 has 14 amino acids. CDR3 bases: TGTGCCAGCAGCCCGGGGTCTGCCACCGGGGAGCTGTTTTTT. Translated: CASSPGSATGELFF.

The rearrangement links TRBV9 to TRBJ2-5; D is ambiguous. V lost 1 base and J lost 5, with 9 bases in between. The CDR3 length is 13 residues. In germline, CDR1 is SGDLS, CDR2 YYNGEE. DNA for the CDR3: TGTGCCAGCAGCGTAAGTCAGTTGGAGACCCAGTACTTC. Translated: CASSVSQLETQYF.

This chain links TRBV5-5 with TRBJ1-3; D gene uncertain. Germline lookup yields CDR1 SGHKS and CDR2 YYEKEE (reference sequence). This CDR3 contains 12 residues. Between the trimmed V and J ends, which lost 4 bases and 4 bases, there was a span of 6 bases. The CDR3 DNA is TGTGCCAGCAGCCTTCTAGGAAACACCATATATTTT. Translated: CASSLLGNTIYF. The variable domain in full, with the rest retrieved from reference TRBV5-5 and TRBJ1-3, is DAGVTQSPTHLIKTRGQQVTLRCSPISGHKSVSWYQQVLGQGPQFIFQYYEKEERGRGNFPDRFSARQFPNYSSELNVNALLLGDSALYLCASSLLGNTIYFGEGSWLTVV.

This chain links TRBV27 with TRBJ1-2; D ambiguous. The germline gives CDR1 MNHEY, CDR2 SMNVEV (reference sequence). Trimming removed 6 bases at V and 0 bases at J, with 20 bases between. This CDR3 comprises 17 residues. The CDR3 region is CASRPTGFFPANYGYTF. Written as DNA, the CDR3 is TGTGCCAGCAGGCCTACCGGATTCTTCCCAGCTAACTATGGCTACACCTTC.